Presented here are 23 T cell receptor beta chains from one specimen sequenced in a study of cytomegalovirus exposure and HLA in healthy donors. The PCR contained 60 Vbeta and 13 Jbeta primers. TCRdb keeps only in-frame clones here, not all; method: immunoSEQ multiplex PCR. The sample has over 150,000 clones, 82% seen once. The sequencing sample was made of PBMCs. The receptors were gathered from a girl aged 10 to 17 in good health and CMV-seropositive.

The CDR3 reads CSVSSGTRVNEQFF. The DNA of the CDR3 is TGCAGCGTTTCTTCCGGGACTAGAGTGAATGAGCAGTTCTTC. This chain links TRBV29-1 with TRBJ2-1; 8 nucleotides agree with TRBD2. V lost 5 bases and J lost 7; bases outside the gene matches: 10. The CDR3 extends over 14 amino acids. The germline CDR1 and CDR2 sequences are SQVTM and ANQGSEA.

The V and J genes are TRBV27 and TRBJ2-1, with TRBD2 matching over 12 bases. V shed 5 bases, J shed 2 bases, and the junction held 13 bases outside the gene matches. The CDR3 extends over 19 amino acids. Germline CDR1 and CDR2: MNHEY and SMNVEV (reference sequence). The CDR3, as DNA: TGTGCCAGCAGTATCCTCCCGGGACTAGCGGGTCACGCCTACAATGAGCAGTTCTTC. Its translation is CASSILPGLAGHAYNEQFF.

The rearrangement uses TRBV28 and TRBJ1-5; 7 positions match TRBD1. The V gene's germline CDR1 is MDHEN and CDR2 SYDVKM. Losses at the gene ends were 6 bases for V and 7 bases for J; bases not matched to a gene: 12. This CDR3 has 15 residues. CDR3 region: CASSLTGNGWQPQHF. Here the CDR3 DNA reads TGTGCCAGCAGCTTGACAGGGAATGGGTGGCAGCCCCAGCATTTT. The variable domain in full, completed from reference TRBV28 and TRBJ1-5, reads DVKVTQSSRYLVKRTGEKVFLECVQDMDHENMFWYRQDPGLGLRLIYFSYDVKMKEKGDIPEGYSVSREKKERFSLILESASTNQTSMYLCASSLTGNGWQPQHFGDGTRLSIL.

Here the CDR3 reads CASSFPGAKAFF. The CDR3 DNA follows: TGTGCCAGCAGTTTCCCGGGAGCCAAAGCTTTCTTT. This chain links TRBV7-2 with TRBJ1-1; D call uncertain. V lost 6 bases to trimming and J lost 9 bases, with 14 bases between them. The CDR3 is 12 residues long. Germline V gene sequence: CDR1 SGHTA, CDR2 FQGNSA. The full variable domain, completed using reference TRBV7-2 and TRBJ1-1, is GAGVSQSPSNKVTEKGKDVELRCDPISGHTALYWYRQSLGQGLEFLIYFQGNSAPDKSGLPSDRFSAERTGGSVSTLTIQRTQQEDSAVYLCASSFPGAKAFFGQGTRLTVV.

V gene TRBV11-3 combines with J gene TRBJ1-3; 8 bases line up with TRBD1. In germline, CDR1 is SGHNT, CDR2 YENEEA. The J segment lost 1 base and the V segment lost 5 bases, leaving 4 bases of the junction unmatched. CDR3 length equals 15 residues. The CDR3 sequence is CASSPGQGSGNTIYF. The DNA of the CDR3 is TGTGCCAGCAGCCCCGGACAGGGATCTGGAAACACCATATATTTT.

This chain joins TRBV5-1 and TRBJ2-5; no definite D call. Trimming cost V 5 bases and J 0 bases, with 8 bases left between them. Germline CDR1 reads SGHRS; CDR2 reads YFSETQ. This CDR3 region has 13 residues. The CDR3 coding sequence is TGCGCCAGCAGAGAGGAGTACCAAGAGACCCAGTACTTC. As protein: CASREEYQETQYF.

J is TRBJ1-2 and V is TRBV9, with 8 bases lining up with TRBD1. Germline values: CDR1 SGDLS, CDR2 YYNGEE. This CDR3 contains 18 residues. Trimming removed 0 bases from V and 5 bases from J; junction bases left unmatched: 15. The CDR3 loop is CASSVGQGSSSTHYGYTF. The CDR3 DNA sequence: TGTGCCAGCAGCGTAGGACAGGGGAGCTCCTCTACTCATTATGGCTACACCTTC.

The V call is TRBV18, the J call TRBJ2-7, with D uncertain. The CDR3 sequence is 12 residues long. CDR1 is KGHSH, CDR2 LQKENI, per germline. Trimming pared 1 base from V and 4 bases from J, leaving 5 bases between. The CDR3 DNA reads TGTGCCAGCTCACCACAGGAGTACGAGCAGTACTTC. Translated, it gives CASSPQEYEQYF.

This chain joins TRBV2 and TRBJ2-1; TRBD2 matches at 7 bases. The CDR3 covers 15 residues. CDR1 and CDR2 (germline): SNHLY, FYNNEI. V shed 4 bases and J 5 bases; nucleotides not matched to a gene: 8. In nucleotides, the CDR3 is TGTGCCAGCAGTGTCGAAAGCGGGGCCCACAATGAGCAGTTCTTC. Its translation: CASSVESGAHNEQFF.

The CDR3 DNA is TGTGCCAGCAGCCCGATGACAGGGAGCAATGAGCAGTTCTTC. Its translation: CASSPMTGSNEQFF. The J gene is TRBJ2-1, the V gene TRBV11-2; 7 bases are shared with TRBD1. V lost 5 bases and J lost 6; bases outside the gene matches: 7. The CDR3 length is 14 residues. Germline assignment: CDR1 SGHAT and CDR2 FQNNGV.

V and J are TRBV27 and TRBJ1-1; no firm D call. V lost 8 bases to trimming and J lost 1 base, with 5 bases between them. The CDR3 covers 11 residues. Germline V CDR1 and CDR2: MNHEY, SMNVEV (reference sequence). The CDR3 DNA reads as TGTGCCAGCCGACAGAACACTGAAGCTTTCTTT. Its translation is CASRQNTEAFF.

The chain links TRBV29-1 to TRBJ1-2, with D uncertain. The CDR3 is 11 amino acids. The V end was cut by 3 bases, the J end by 2 bases, with 4 bases between. Germline CDR1 and CDR2: SQVTM and ANQGSEA. In DNA form, the CDR3 reads TGCAGCGTTGAGGAGAACTATGGCTACACCTTC. Amino acid sequence: CSVEENYGYTF.

This chain uses TRBV4-3 with TRBJ1-1; no definite D call. V lost 0 bases and J lost 3, with 8 bases in between. The CDR3 loop spans 14 amino acids. Germline V gene data show CDR1 as LGHNA and CDR2 as YSLEER. The CDR3 coding sequence is TGCGCCAGCAGCCAAGATCCGGGGTACACTGAAGCTTTCTTT. As protein: CASSQDPGYTEAFF.

The J gene is TRBJ2-7, the V gene TRBV5-1, with D possibly being TRBD1 (5 bases). Trimming stripped 0 bases from V and 6 bases from J, with 7 bases between. Germline lookup yields CDR1 SGHRS and CDR2 YFSETQ. The CDR3 is 12 amino acids. The CDR3 bases are TGCGCCAGCAGCTTGGTTAGGGGCGAGCAGTACTTC. Amino acid sequence: CASSLVRGEQYF.

This chain uses TRBV6-5 with TRBJ1-2, with D perhaps TRBD1 (5 bases). Trimming shortened V by 6 bases and J by 6 bases, and 20 bases separated the two germline ends. The CDR3 has 15 residues. CDR1 and CDR2 from the germline V gene are MNHEY and SVGAGI. The CDR3 sequence is CASRRKVTGANGYTF. CDR3 DNA sequence: TGTGCCAGCAGAAGAAAGGTCACAGGAGCAAATGGCTACACCTTC.

The J gene is TRBJ2-1, the V gene TRBV13, with D tentatively TRBD2 (7 bases). The CDR3 covers 15 residues. The V end was cut by 5 bases, the J end by 2 bases, with 13 bases between. The germline V gene encodes CDR1 PRHDT and CDR2 FYEKMQ (reference sequence). The CDR3 sequence is CASSGSRGPYNEQFF. CDR3 sequence (DNA): TGTGCCAGCAGCGGTTCGCGGGGGCCCTACAATGAGCAGTTCTTC.

This chain connects TRBV5-4 to TRBJ2-7; 9 bases map to TRBD1. Germline lookup yields CDR1 SGHNT and CDR2 YYREEE (reference sequence). Germline trimming cut 4 bases from V and 5 bases from J; bases unmatched to any gene: 10. This CDR3 is 15 amino acids long. In DNA, the CDR3 is TGTGCCAGCAGCCCCCCCGGGACAGGGTACAACGAGCAGTACTTC. It yields the protein CASSPPGTGYNEQYF.

V gene TRBV28 combines with J gene TRBJ1-1, with D tentatively TRBD1 (5 bases). V was cut by 5 bases and J by 0 bases, with 10 bases left in between. The CDR3 has 14 amino acids. Germline-derived CDR1 and CDR2 are MDHEN and SYDVKM. CDR3 sequence: CASSLGEMNTEAFF. In DNA form, the CDR3 reads TGTGCCAGCAGTCTAGGGGAAATGAACACTGAAGCTTTCTTT.

This clone came up a few times. The chain is built from TRBV4-2 and TRBJ2-1; 9 bases line up with TRBD2. This CDR3 is built from 14 residues. CDR1 is LGHNA, CDR2 YNFKEQ, per germline. After removal of 0 bases from V and 14 bases from J, the junction contained 8 bases not matched to a gene. CDR3 sequence reads: CASSQDQRGLAEFF. DNA for the CDR3: TGTGCCAGCAGCCAAGATCAAAGGGGACTAGCCGAGTTCTTC.

The rearrangement links TRBV4-3 to TRBJ2-7; 7 positions match TRBD1. The V gene end was trimmed by 4 bases and the J gene end by 3 bases; junction bases not matched to a gene: 6. Germline V lookup: CDR1 LGHNA, CDR2 YSLEER. This CDR3 has 14 residues. The CDR3 region has the DNA TGCGCCAGCAGCCCAAGGGGGCGCATCTACGAGCAGTACTTC. The encoded protein is CASSPRGRIYEQYF.

The chain combines TRBV28 with TRBJ2-1; 8 bases align to TRBD2. V was pared by 6 bases and J by 3 bases, with 13 bases of the junction left unmatched. The CDR3 sequence is 17 residues long. The germline V gene has CDR1 MDHEN and CDR2 SYDVKM. Written as DNA, the CDR3 is TGTGCCAGCAGATCTACCCGCGGGGGGCTGAACTACAATGAGCAGTTCTTC. Translated: CASRSTRGGLNYNEQFF. Filled out from reference TRBV28 and TRBJ2-1, the complete variable domain reads DVKVTQSSRYLVKRTGEKVFLECVQDMDHENMFWYRQDPGLGLRLIYFSYDVKMKEKGDIPEGYSVSREKKERFSLILESASTNQTSMYLCASRSTRGGLNYNEQFFGPGTRLTVL.

The rearrangement uses TRBV27 and TRBJ1-2; 9 bases agree with TRBD1. Germline lookup yields CDR1 MNHEY and CDR2 SMNVEV (reference sequence). The CDR3 loop spans 13 amino acids. J gave up 6 bases and V 1 base, and 0 bases lay outside the gene matches. Here the CDR3 reads CASSLWDRDGYTF. Written as DNA, the CDR3 is TGTGCCAGCAGTTTATGGGACAGGGATGGCTACACCTTC.

This clone was seen only once. The rearrangement joins TRBV7-8 to TRBJ1-6; tentative D call: TRBD1 (6 bases). CDR1 is SGHVS, CDR2 FQNEAQ, per germline. Trimming removed 5 bases at V and 5 bases at J, with 13 bases between. The CDR3 loop spans 15 amino acids. The CDR3 here is CASSPRQADNSPLHF. The CDR3 DNA reads as TGTGCCAGCAGCCCCCGACAGGCAGATAATTCACCCCTCCACTTT.